The sequence of this T cell receptor (beta chain) was determined in a study of blood T cell repertoires in COVID-19. As originally analysed: Using reference gene primer amplification, nucleated cell counts were estimated. Assay: immunoSEQ multiplex PCR; the TCRdb copy retains only in-frame clones and omits some. The V and J calls and the clone size are those of that table, but D and trimming were determined from the DNA. The sample carries approximately 94,000 clones, more than 75% recorded once. There are 14 residues in the CDR3. Germline CDR1 and CDR2: MNHEY and SVGEGT. The V gene end was trimmed by 8 bases and the J gene end by 1 base; junction bases not matched to a gene: 5.

The clonotype was recovered from a human donor in a cohort sampled during active COVID-19. The chain couples TRBV6-2 or TRBV6-3 to TRBJ1-5, with 7 nucleotides matching TRBD1. Source material: peripheral blood. CDR3 sequence reads: CASRRTGSNQPQHF. As DNA, the CDR3 is TGTGCCAGCCGCCGGACAGGCAGCAATCAGCCCCAGCATTTT.